What follows are 5 T cell receptor beta chains derived from one specimen sequenced in a study of blood T cells in healthy people across ages. Next came a second PCR, run for about 6 to 12 cycles, which used a sample-barcoded 5' primer along with a J-beta primer mix. TCRdb fed the 5' RACE reads into MiXCR, producing one record per CDR3 protein. Of some 1.5 million distinct CDR3 sequences in the sample, approximately 43% were seen once. The sequencing sample was made of blood. The origin of the receptors is a young woman in good health.

CDR3 nucleotides: TGTGCCAGCAGCGCGCGCCCTACAGGGAACACTGAAGCTTTCTTT. Its translation is CASSARPTGNTEAFF. The chain is built from TRBV7-6 and TRBJ1-1; maybe TRBD1 (5 bases). Germline V gene lookup returns CDR1 SGHVS and CDR2 FNYEAQ. Trimming shortened V by 5 bases and J by 1 base, and 14 bases separated the two germline ends. The length of the CDR3 is 15 residues.

This chain joins TRBV20-1 and TRBJ2-4, with 11 positions matching TRBD2. After removal of 6 bases from V and 5 bases from J, the junction contained 6 bases not matched to a gene. The CDR3 totals 14 residues. CDR1 is DFQATT, CDR2 SNEGSKA, per germline (reference sequence). CDR3 loop: CSADVGLAENIQYF. As DNA, the CDR3 is TGCAGTGCAGACGTGGGACTAGCGGAAAACATTCAGTACTTC.

The chain employs TRBV19 and TRBJ1-5; a weak D match, TRBD1 (6 bases). There are 14 residues in the CDR3. The V end was cut by 2 bases, the J end by 5 bases, with 10 bases between. Per germline, CDR1 LNHDA and CDR2 SQIVND (reference sequence). Here the CDR3 reads CASSIPTGYQPQHF. As DNA, the CDR3 is TGTGCCAGTAGTATACCGACAGGTTATCAGCCCCAGCATTTT.

V gene TRBV20-1 combines with J gene TRBJ1-5, with TRBD1 as a possible D gene (6 bases). Germline-derived CDR1 and CDR2 are DFQATT and SNEGSKA (reference sequence). V was shortened by 4 bases and J by 0 bases, with 13 bases between the two germline ends. The CDR3 is made up of 15 amino acids. Here the CDR3 reads CSATVDSNSNQPQHF. The CDR3 DNA reads TGCAGTGCTACCGTGGACAGCAATAGCAATCAGCCCCAGCATTTT.

DNA of the CDR3: TGCGCCAGCAGCTTGGGTGTGGGGGTTCAGCCCCAGCATTTT. Residues: CASSLGVGVQPQHF. The rearrangement links TRBV5-1 to TRBJ1-5; perhaps TRBD1 as D (5 bases). This CDR3 is 14 amino acids long. V was clipped by 0 bases and J by 6 bases, with 10 bases between them. Germline values: CDR1 SGHRS, CDR2 YFSETQ.